This TCR beta chain was sequenced for a study of cytomegalovirus exposure and HLA in healthy donors (TCRdb year 2017). Context from the whole study: An earlier analysis of some 600 of the donors reported 250 to 300 Gb of sequence data and 117 million unique TCR beta sequences obtained from approximately 180 million T cells. Approximately 300 gigabases of sequencing data and 78 million or so unique TCR sequences were included in an early release covering roughly 700 HLA-typed donors. Of the roughly 400 genotyped donors, less than 90% were placed in the genetic ancestry cluster associated with self-reported Caucasian donors. The study aimed to test whether cataloging public T cell receptors could reveal signatures of past pathogen exposure. The T cell repertoires of under 750 subjects were profiled by immunosequencing and related to cytomegalovirus serostatus. A separate validation cohort of about 110 different subjects was used in addition to the roughly 620-subject first cohort. The study combined high-throughput TCR immunosequencing, statistical association of individual TCRs with disease status, and machine learning to predict cytomegalovirus infection status. A later analysis re-analyzed previously published TCR beta repertoires from roughly 600 donors and added high-resolution HLA genotyping to study TCR occurrence patterns. The later analysis used no new phenotypic data to find candidate immune exposures, relying instead on TCR beta sequences and their occurrence across donors. An earlier analysis of about 600 of the donors used high-throughput TCR beta sequencing to judge whether each TCR beta V gene segment behaved as functional or pseudogenic. Donor age, sex, ethnicity and CMV serostatus were compiled together with the repertoire data. Genome-wide SNP genotypes for about 65% of the roughly 700 donors were used in a later genetic analysis, which treated that subset as a discovery cohort. Every repertoire in the discovery cohort had been generated on one and the same sequencing platform. HLA typing included class I and class II loci at four-digit resolution. The number of typed donors differed by locus: about 620-640 for A, B, C, DRB1 and DQB1; 500 to 550 for DQA1; around 610 for DPA1; and about 450 for DPB1. A few DR-DQ haplotypes were handled as single units for association and clustering because linkage in the cohort was strong. On average, roughly 240,000 unique TCR beta nucleotide sequences were sequenced per donor among 398 genotyped donors of the cohort, with roughly 20% of those sequences being non-productive. Overall study outcomes, separate from this receptor: According to the authors, the approach could potentially be generalized to other disease states and immunological phenotypes. Specific HLA alleles were associated with 15,000 to 20,000 TCR beta sequences at a false discovery rate of 0.05 in a later analysis. A later analysis reported that several top co-occurrence clusters appeared linked to parvovirus B19, influenza, CMV and Epstein-Barr virus. In a later genetic analysis, a missense DCLRE1C variant was associated with V-gene and J-gene trimming of TCR beta chains, and the association was replicated in an independent cohort. The classifier was reported to diagnose cytomegalovirus status with high specificity and sensitivity in both the original cohort and the validation cohort. When HLA alleles, especially DR and DQ, strongly co-occurred, TCR associations were difficult to assign to individual alleles. A later analysis found that HLA-associated TCR beta chains were more clonally expanded and had lower generation probabilities than equally common non-associated chains. In an earlier analysis of fewer than 700 of the donors, most TCR beta V segments appeared in productive rearrangements about 87% or about 30% of the time, broadly matching IMGT annotations. Linkage disequilibrium might explain the correlated functional status among segregating V segments, but an unknown experimental factor could not be ruled out. Sequencing depth was assumed to be roughly uniform across donors in the presence/absence analyses, though that assumption may not hold. According to a later analysis, most CMV-associated TCR beta chains appeared to be HLA-restricted, and the HLA associations seemed to be driven largely by CMV exposure. In vitro tests confirmed that a few of the cytomegalovirus-associated TCR beta chains recognize cytomegalovirus antigens. The 87-base-pair reads could not distinguish some IMGT-functional V segments, including TRBV6-2 and TRBV6-3, so those segments were excluded. The cohort was sequenced for TCR beta chains only, and without alpha or paired-chain data the features that could be detected were limited. Most TCR sequences were seen in very few donors, while some public TCRs were found in many individuals. Compared with the approximately 710-donor mean, donors in an Asian-associated ancestry cluster had fewer N-insertions in productive TCRs, according to a later genetic analysis. A group of highly shared sequence variants was considered likely to be a technical artifact of the sequencing pipeline. Because HLA typing was missing for some donors at each locus, association tests included only the typed subset. A total of 150 to 200 TCR beta chains were listed by the study as associated with cytomegalovirus. Immune exposure information for the cohort was limited to CMV serostatus. The earlier analysis of around 600 of the donors excluded approximately 17 rarely observed V segments, including chromosome 9 orphons, because counts were too low. A further reported finding was that TCR beta sequences accurately predicted the HLA-A and HLA-B alleles for most subjects in the first cohort. In a later analysis, the rate of TCR association differed among HLA loci, with DRB1 alleles having the most associated TCRs and HLA-C alleles having the fewest.

As concerns this clone: Its antigen is not yet known. No per-base quality is available; no much larger clone lies one base away.

The cohort consisted of 600 or so healthy bone marrow donors. At the time of sampling, every cohort member was nominally healthy, though immune exposures that went unrecorded were likely present. The donor tested CMV seronegative, placing the donor among the roughly 340 seronegative members of the cohort. A peripheral blood sample was provided by each donor, and peripheral blood mononuclear cells were used for TCR beta sequencing. Genomic DNA extraction from the blood cell samples was performed with the Qiagen DNeasy Blood Extraction Kit. Library preparation employed the immunoSEQ multiplex PCR assay. For the multiplex PCR, a mixture combining 60 forward primers for TCR Vbeta segments and 13 reverse primers for TCR Jbeta segments was used. The CDR3 region of rearranged TCR beta genes was amplified from genomic DNA by a multiplex PCR assay. On the Illumina HiSeq System, the amplified TCR beta libraries were sequenced as 87-base-pair reads. In the authors' own workflow: Across the 500 to 750 repertoires, a later analysis counted tens of millions of unique TCR beta chains, around 11 million of which were shared by at least two donors. To remove PCR and sequencing errors, raw reads were error-corrected and collapsed into unique sequences using a nearest-neighbor algorithm that merged closely related sequences. Alignment of CDR3 sequences to IMGT reference sequences was used to assign V, D and J gene segments. For a sequence to be retained, a match of at least six nucleotides was required to both a V gene segment and a J gene segment. Rearrangements were called productive when the CDR3 lacked stop codons and stayed in frame with V and J; all others were non-productive. Following IMGT convention, CDR3 was defined as the stretch from the second conserved V-encoded cysteine up to the conserved J-encoded phenylalanine. The earlier analysis of about 570 of the donors excluded any sequence lacking an unambiguous match to a single V gene segment. An earlier analysis of some 500 of the donors classified V segments as functional when productive rearrangements were above 56.7% and as segregating when the standard deviation between donors was above 5%. A statistical classification framework was built to diagnose cytomegalovirus status from the catalog of TCR beta chain sequences. In a later analysis, V and J genes were assigned by comparing TCR nucleotide sequences against IMGT/GENE-DB human TR gene sequences. Using the TCRdist pipeline, a later analysis assigned CDR3 sequences along with most-parsimonious VDJ recombination scenarios. A later analysis defined each TCR beta chain by its CDR3 amino acid sequence plus V-gene family, and excluded reads lacking a unique V-gene family. A later analysis removed several hundred highly shared, low-generation-probability nucleotide sequences to deal with suspected cross-contamination and a sequencing artifact. In a later analysis, a clonal expansion index was calculated for each public chain from normalized within-repertoire ranks of inferred template counts. In a later analysis, generation probabilities were computed using a VDJ recombination model fitted to out-of-frame rearrangements, and the results were checked against IGoR. A later analysis scored TCR-TCR, TCR-HLA and TCR-CMV co-occurrence with hypergeometric tests, applying a repertoire-size bias correction to TCR pairs. In a later analysis, false discovery rates were estimated by permuting HLA or CMV assignments 20 times. A later analysis grouped co-occurring TCRs with DBSCAN, adding TCRdist sequence similarity when clustering within HLA-allele-positive subsets. Repertoires with fewer than 30,000 or more than 120,000 public chains, plus five repertoires with anomalous nucleotide sharing, were excluded from co-occurrence clustering. TCRdb took this table from immuneACCESS and kept in-frame rearrangements with V and J called. Such tables lack part of the clones; where checked against another copy, unresolved V genes explain under half of the gap, and the rest is unexplained. Clonal size and the V and J genes are those of that table, whereas D and trimming came from the DNA. The sample yields some 190,000 clones; under 85% were counted once. The ten largest clones add up to roughly 1.5% of the sample.

The germline V gene provides CDR1 SGDLS and CDR2 YYNGEE. From the cysteine through the phenylalanine, the CDR3 covers 15 amino acids. The retained sequence is limited to the CDR3, 45 bases, with the frame set at the first base. The germline V end is reduced by 3 bases and the J end by 1 base; junction bases left unmatched: 3. The source is a woman aged 18-29 years in good health and CMV-seronegative. The rearrangement joined TRBV9 to TRBJ2-7; 11 bases in between match TRBD2. Sequencing was carried out using PBMCs. The nucleotide sequence is given as TGTGCCAGCAGCGGGGGACTAGCGGAATCCTACGAGCAGTACTTC. This translates into CASSGGLAESYEQYF.